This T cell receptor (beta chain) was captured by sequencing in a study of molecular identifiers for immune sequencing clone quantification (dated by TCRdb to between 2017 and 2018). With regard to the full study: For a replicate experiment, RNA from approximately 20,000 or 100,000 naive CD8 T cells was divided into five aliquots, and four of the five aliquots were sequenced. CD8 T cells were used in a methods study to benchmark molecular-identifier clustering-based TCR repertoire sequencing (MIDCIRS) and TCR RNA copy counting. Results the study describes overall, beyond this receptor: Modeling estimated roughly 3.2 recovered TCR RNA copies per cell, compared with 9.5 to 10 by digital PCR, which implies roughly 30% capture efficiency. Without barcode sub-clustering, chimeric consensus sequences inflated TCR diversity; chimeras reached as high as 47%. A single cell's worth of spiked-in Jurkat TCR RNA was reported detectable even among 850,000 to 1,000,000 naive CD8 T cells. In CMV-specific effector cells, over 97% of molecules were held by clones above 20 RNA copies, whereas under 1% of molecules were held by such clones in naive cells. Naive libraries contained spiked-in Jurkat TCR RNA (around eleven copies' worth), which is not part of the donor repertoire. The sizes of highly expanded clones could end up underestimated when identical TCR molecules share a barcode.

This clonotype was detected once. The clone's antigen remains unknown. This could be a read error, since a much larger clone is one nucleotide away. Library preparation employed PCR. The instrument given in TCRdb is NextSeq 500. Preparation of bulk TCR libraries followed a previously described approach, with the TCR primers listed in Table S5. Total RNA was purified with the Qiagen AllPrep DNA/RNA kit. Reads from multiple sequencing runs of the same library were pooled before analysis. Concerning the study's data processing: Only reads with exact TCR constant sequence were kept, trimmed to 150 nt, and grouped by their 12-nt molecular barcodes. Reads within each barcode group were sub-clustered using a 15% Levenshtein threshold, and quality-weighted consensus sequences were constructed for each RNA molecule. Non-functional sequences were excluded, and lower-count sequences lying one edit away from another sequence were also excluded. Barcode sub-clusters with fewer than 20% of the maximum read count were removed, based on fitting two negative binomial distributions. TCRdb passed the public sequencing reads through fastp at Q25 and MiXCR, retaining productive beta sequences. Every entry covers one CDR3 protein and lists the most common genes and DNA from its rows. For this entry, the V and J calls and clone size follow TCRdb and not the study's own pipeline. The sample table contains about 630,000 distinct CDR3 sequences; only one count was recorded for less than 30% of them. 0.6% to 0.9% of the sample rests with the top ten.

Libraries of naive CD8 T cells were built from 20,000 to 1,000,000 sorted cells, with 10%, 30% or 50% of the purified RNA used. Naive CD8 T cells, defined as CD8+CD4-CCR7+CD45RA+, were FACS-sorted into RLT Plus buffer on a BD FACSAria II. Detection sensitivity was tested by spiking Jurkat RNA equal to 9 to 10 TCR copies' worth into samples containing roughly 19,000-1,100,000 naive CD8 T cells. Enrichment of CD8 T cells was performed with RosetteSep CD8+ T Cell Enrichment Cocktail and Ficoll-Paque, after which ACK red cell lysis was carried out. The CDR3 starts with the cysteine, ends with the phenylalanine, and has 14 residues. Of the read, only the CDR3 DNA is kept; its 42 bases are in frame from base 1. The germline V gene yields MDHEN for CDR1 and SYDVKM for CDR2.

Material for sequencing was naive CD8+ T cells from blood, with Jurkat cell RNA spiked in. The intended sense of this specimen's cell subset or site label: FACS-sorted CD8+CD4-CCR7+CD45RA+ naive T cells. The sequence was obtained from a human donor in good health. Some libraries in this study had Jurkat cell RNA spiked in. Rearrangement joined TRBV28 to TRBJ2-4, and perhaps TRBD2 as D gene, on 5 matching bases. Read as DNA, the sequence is TGTGCCAGCAGTTTTAGCGCGAACAAAAACACTCAGTACTTC. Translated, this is CASSFSANKNTQYF. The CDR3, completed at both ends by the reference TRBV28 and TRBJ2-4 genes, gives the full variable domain DVKVTQSSRYLVKRTGEKVFLECVQDMDHENMFWYRQDPGLGLRLIYFSYDVKMKEKGDIPEGYSVSREKKERFSLILESASTNQTSMYLCASSFSANKNTQYFGAGTRLSVL.